The source of this TCR beta chain is a study of shared clonotypes between healthy human individuals. In the naive CD8 group, cells lacked CD45RO and were positively selected for CCR7, so terminally differentiated effector memory CD45RA+ cells were left out. Germline CDR1 MGHRA, CDR2 YSYEKL. The J segment lost 8 bases and the V segment lost 5 bases, leaving 10 bases of the junction unmatched. CDR3 length equals 16 residues. Libraries were prepared by immunoSEQ multiplex PCR; TCRdb keeps only in-frame clonotypes and omits some of them. In the table there are hundreds of thousands of clones, around 96% of which are singletons.

Sequencing input: naive CD8+ T cells sorted from blood. The chain is built from TRBV4-1 and TRBJ2-1; 12 bases fit TRBD2. The receptor was isolated from a woman younger than 45 in good health. The CDR3: CASSRLAGGLKDEQFF. CDR3 DNA: TGCGCCAGCAGCAGGCTAGCGGGAGGGTTGAAGGATGAGCAGTTCTTC.